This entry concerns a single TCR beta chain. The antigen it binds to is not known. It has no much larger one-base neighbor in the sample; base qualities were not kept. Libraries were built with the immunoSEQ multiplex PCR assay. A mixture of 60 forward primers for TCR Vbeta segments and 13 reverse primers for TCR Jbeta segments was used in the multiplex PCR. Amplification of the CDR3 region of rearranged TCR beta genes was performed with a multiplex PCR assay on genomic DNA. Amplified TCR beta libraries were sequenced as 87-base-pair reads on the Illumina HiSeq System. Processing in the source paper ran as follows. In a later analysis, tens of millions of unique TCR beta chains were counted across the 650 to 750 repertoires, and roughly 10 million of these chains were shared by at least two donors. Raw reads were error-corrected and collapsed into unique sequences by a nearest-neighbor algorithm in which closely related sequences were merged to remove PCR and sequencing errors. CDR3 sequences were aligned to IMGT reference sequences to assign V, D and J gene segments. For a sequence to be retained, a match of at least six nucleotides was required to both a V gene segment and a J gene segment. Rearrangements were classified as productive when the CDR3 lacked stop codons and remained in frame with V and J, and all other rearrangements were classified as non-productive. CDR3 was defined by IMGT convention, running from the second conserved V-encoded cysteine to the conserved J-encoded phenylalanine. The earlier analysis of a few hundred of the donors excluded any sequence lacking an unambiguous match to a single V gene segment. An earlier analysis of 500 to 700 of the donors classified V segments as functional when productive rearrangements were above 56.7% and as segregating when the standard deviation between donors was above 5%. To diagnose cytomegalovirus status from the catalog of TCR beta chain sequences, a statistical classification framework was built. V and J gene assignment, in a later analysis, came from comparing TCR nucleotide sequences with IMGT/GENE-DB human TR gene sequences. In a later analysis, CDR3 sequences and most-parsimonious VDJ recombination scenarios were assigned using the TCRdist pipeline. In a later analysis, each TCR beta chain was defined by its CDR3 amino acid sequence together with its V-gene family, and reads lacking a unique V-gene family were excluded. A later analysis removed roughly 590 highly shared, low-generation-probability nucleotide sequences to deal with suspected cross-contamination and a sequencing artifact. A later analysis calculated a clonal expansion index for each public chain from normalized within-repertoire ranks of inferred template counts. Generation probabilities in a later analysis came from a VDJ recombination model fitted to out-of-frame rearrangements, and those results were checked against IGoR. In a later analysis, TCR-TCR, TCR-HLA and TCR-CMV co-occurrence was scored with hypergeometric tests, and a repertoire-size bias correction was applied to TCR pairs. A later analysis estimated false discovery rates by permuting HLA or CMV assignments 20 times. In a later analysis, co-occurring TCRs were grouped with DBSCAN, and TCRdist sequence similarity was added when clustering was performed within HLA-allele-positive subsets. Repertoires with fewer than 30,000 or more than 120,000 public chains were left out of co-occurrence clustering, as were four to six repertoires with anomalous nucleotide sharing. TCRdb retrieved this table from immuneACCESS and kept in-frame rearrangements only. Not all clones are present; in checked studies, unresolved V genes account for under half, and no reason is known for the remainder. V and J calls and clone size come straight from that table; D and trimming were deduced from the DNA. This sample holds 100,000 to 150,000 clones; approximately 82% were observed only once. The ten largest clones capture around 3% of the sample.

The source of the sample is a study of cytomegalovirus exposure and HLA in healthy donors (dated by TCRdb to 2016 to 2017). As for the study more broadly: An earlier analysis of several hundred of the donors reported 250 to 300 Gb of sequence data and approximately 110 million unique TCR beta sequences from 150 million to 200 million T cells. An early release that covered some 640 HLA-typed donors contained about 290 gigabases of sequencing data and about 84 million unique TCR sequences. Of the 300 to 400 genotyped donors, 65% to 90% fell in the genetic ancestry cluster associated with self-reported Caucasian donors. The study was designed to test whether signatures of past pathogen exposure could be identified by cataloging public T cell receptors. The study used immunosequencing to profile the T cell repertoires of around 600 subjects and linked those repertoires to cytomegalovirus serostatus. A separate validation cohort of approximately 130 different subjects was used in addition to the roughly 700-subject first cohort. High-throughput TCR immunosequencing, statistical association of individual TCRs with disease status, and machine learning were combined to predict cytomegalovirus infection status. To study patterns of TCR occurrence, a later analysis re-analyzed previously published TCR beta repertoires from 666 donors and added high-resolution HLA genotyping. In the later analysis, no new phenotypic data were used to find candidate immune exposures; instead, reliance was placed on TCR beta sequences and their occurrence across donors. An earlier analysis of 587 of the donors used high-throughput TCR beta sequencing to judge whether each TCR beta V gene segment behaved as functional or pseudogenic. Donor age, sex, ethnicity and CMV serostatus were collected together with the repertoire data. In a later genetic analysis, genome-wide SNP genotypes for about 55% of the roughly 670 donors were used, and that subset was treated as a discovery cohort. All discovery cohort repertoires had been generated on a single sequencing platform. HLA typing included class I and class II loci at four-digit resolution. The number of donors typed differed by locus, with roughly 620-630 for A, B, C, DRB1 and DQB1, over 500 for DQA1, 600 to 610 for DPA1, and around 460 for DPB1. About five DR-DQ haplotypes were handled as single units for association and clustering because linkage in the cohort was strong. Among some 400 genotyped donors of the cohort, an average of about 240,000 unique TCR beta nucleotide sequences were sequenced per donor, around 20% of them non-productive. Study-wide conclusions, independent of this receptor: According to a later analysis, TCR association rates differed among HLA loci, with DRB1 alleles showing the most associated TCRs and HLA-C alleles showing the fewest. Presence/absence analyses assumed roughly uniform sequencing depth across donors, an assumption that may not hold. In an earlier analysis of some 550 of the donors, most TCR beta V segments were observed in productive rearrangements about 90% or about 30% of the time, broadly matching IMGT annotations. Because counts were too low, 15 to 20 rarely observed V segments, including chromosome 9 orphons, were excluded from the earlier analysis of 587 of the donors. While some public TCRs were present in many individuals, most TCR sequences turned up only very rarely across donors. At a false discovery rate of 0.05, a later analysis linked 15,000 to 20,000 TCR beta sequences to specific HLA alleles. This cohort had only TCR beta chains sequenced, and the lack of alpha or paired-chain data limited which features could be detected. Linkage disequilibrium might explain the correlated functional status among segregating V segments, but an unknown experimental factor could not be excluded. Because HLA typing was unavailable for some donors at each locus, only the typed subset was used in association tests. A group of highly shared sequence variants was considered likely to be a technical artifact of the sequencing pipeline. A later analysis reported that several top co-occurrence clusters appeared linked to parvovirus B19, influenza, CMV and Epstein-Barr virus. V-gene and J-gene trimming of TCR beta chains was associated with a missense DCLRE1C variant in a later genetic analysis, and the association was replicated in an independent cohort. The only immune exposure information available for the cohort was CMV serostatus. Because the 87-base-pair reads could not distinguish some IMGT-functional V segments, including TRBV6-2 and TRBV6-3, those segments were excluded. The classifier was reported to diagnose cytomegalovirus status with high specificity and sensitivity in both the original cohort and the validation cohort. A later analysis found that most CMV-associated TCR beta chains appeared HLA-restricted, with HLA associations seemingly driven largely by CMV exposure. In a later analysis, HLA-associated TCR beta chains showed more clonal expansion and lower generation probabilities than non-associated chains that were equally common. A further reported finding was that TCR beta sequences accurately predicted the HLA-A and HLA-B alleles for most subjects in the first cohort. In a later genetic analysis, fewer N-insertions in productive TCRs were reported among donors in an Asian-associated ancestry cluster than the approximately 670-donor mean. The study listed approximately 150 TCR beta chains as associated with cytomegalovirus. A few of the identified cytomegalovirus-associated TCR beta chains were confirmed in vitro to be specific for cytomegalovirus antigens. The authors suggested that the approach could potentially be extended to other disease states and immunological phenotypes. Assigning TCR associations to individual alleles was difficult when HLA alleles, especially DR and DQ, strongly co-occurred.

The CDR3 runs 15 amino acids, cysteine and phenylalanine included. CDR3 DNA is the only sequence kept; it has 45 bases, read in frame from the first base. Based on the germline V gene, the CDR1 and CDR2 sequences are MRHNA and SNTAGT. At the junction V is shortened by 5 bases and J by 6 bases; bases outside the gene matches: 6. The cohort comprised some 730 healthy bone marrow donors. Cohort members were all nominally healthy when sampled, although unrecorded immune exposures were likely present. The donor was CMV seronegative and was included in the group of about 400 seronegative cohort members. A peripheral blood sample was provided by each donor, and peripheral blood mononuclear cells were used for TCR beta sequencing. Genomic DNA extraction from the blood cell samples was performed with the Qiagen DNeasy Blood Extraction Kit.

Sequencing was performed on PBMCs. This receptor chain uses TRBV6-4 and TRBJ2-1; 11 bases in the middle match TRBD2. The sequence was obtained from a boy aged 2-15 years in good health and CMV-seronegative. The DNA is TGTGCCAGCAGTTCGACTAGCGGGGTATCCAATGAGCAGTTCTTC. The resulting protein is CASSSTSGVSNEQFF.